The 30 T cell receptor beta chains presented below share a single source sample, sequenced in a study. The sorted Tregs were CD4+CD25+CD127-/low cells. TCRdb used MiXCR to reprocess the 5' RACE reads, holding one entry per CDR3 protein. The sample shows 12,000 or so distinct CDR3 sequences, roughly half of them seen only once. The sequenced sample was tumor-infiltrating Tregs sorted from the breast tumor. These receptor sequences come from a female donor with breast cancer.

This clonotype came up a few times. The chain has TRBV7-7 and TRBJ2-5, with TRBD2 matching 8 bases. This CDR3 contains 12 residues. From germline, CDR1 is SSHAT and CDR2 FNYEAQ (reference sequence). For the CDR3, the DNA is TGTGCTAGCGGGACTAGCCAAGAGACCCAGTACTTC. Its translation: CASGTSQETQYF. Using reference TRBV7-7 and TRBJ2-5 for the parts outside the CDR3, the full variable domain is GAGVSQSPRYKVTKRGQDVTLRCDPISSHATLYWYQQALGQGPEFLTYFNYEAQPDKSGLPSDRFSAERPEGSISTLTIQRTEQRDSAMYRCASGTSQETQYFGPGTRLLVL.

V usage is TRBV7-9 and J usage is TRBJ1-2; tentative D call: TRBD1 (5 bases). The length of the CDR3 is 14 residues. The V end lost 0 bases, the J end lost 8 bases, and 13 bases lay between the germline ends. Germline values: CDR1 SEHNR, CDR2 FQNEAQ (reference sequence). Here the CDR3 reads CASSLAVGVQGYTF. In nucleotides, the CDR3 is TGTGCCAGCAGCTTAGCCGTAGGGGTTCAGGGCTACACCTTC.

V gene TRBV7-2 combines with J gene TRBJ1-6; no definite D call. CDR1 is SGHTA and CDR2 is FQGNSA in the germline V gene. CDR3 size: 12 residues. Deletions cut 4 bases from V and 7 bases from J, with 5 bases between. The CDR3 sequence is CASSSNNSPLHF. The CDR3 DNA reads as TGTGCCAGCAGCTCGAACAATTCACCCCTCCACTTT.

This clonotype has a single count. This chain links TRBV12-3 or TRBV12-4 with TRBJ2-7; TRBD1 matches 10 bases. The CDR3 is made up of 13 amino acids. V lost 7 bases and J lost 5; bases outside the gene matches: 5. The CDR3 DNA is TGTGCCAGCACCATGGACAGGGGGGACGAGCAGTACTTC. It yields the protein CASTMDRGDEQYF.

This clonotype showed up just a few times. J is TRBJ1-5 and V is TRBV12-3 or TRBV12-4; unclear D gene. V was pared by 6 bases and J by 0 bases, with 9 bases between. There are 14 residues in the CDR3. The CDR3 coding sequence is TGTGCCAGCAGATCAGAGCTTAGCAATCAGCCCCAGCATTTT. It codes for CASRSELSNQPQHF.

The genes are TRBV12-3 or TRBV12-4 and TRBJ2-5; 8 nucleotides match TRBD1. Trimming at V came to 6 bases and at J to 5 bases, leaving 8 bases not matched to a gene. The CDR3 is 14 residues long. The CDR3: CASRWTGRRETQYF. The CDR3 DNA sequence: TGTGCCAGCAGGTGGACAGGGCGGCGGGAGACCCAGTACTTC.

The chain couples TRBV7-8 to TRBJ2-3, with D perhaps being TRBD1 or TRBD2 (5 bases each). V lost 0 bases, J lost 10 bases, and 14 bases lay in between. This CDR3 comprises 14 residues. Germline V lookup: CDR1 SGHVS, CDR2 FQNEAQ. The CDR3 DNA is TGTGCCAGCAGCTTAGCCGGGACGCCTAACCCGCAGTATTTT. This sequence encodes CASSLAGTPNPQYF.

This chain joins TRBV29-1 and TRBJ1-2; TRBD1 matches 7 bases. The CDR3 has 16 residues. The V gene end was trimmed by 5 bases and the J gene end by 4 bases; junction bases not matched to a gene: 16. In germline, CDR1 is SQVTM, CDR2 ANQGSEA. The CDR3 nucleotides read TGCAGCGTTAAGACTTCCAGACAGGGACGAGGCTATGGCTACACCTTC. Protein: CSVKTSRQGRGYGYTF.

The J gene is TRBJ2-7, the V gene TRBV6-2 or TRBV6-3; no clear D gene. Trimming took 6 bases from V and 2 from J, leaving 5 bases between them. The germline gives CDR1 MNHEY, CDR2 SVGEGT. This CDR3 contains 11 residues. The chain's CDR3 is CASSPTYEQYF. The CDR3 nucleotides are TGTGCCAGCAGCCCAACCTACGAGCAGTACTTC.

The CDR3 DNA reads as TGCAGTGCGCAGAGGGGGAATCAGCCCCAGCATTTT. Translated: CSAQRGNQPQHF. The rearrangement links TRBV20-1 to TRBJ1-5; a weak D match, TRBD1 (6 bases). Per the germline V gene, CDR1 is DFQATT and CDR2 is SNEGSKA (reference sequence). The germline V and J ends were trimmed by 6 bases and 4 bases, with 10 bases remaining between them. This CDR3 comprises 12 residues.

In DNA, the CDR3 is TGCAGCGTTGAAAGCGCGGGGGGAGGAGATGGCTACACCTTC. Translated, it gives CSVESAGGGDGYTF. The V and J genes are TRBV29-1 and TRBJ1-2; D possibly corresponds to TRBD1 (5 bases). The CDR3 loop spans 14 amino acids. V dropped 2 bases and J dropped 6 bases, with 16 bases sitting between them. CDR1 and CDR2 (germline): SQVTM, ANQGSEA.

This chain joins TRBV20-1 and TRBJ2-2; 7 nucleotides line up with TRBD1. The CDR3 consists of 13 residues. V shed 1 base and J 6 bases; nucleotides not matched to a gene: 2. Germline assignment: CDR1 DFQATT and CDR2 SNEGSKA (reference sequence). This CDR3 reads CSARGQGPGELFF. The DNA of the CDR3 is TGCAGTGCTAGAGGACAGGGCCCCGGGGAGCTGTTTTTT.

The table lists this clonotype with a few counts. At one end, the junction sequence differs from germline, possibly due to a read error. The chain combines TRBV4-3 with TRBJ2-7; D gene unclear. The CDR3 has 15 residues. The germline V gene has CDR1 LGHNA and CDR2 YSLEER. CDR3 protein: CASSHTDIDSGEQHF. DNA for the CDR3: TGCGCCAGCAGCCATACTGACATAGATAGTGGCGAGCAGCACTTC.

The chain has TRBV20-1 and TRBJ2-7; D not certain. This CDR3 comprises 15 residues. V lost 0 bases to trimming and J lost 3 bases, with 15 bases between them. Germline V gene data show CDR1 as DFQATT and CDR2 as SNEGSKA (reference sequence). CDR3 region: CSARDTAAGDYEQYV. The CDR3 nucleotides are TGCAGTGCTAGAGATACGGCAGCTGGGGACTACGAGCAGTACGTC.

This chain uses TRBV6-2 or TRBV6-3 with TRBJ1-1, with D possibly matching TRBD1 (6 bases). Germline V lookup: CDR1 MNHEY, CDR2 SVGEGT. The CDR3 length is 14 residues. Trimming removed 7 bases at V and 0 bases at J, with 12 bases between. As DNA, the CDR3 is TGTGCCAGCACCAAGAGGGGGGTGAACACTGAAGCTTTCTTT. Translating gives CASTKRGVNTEAFF.

The chain recombines TRBV6-1 with TRBJ2-7; D gene uncertain. V lost 5 bases, J lost 6 bases, and 20 bases lay in between. The V gene's germline CDR1 is MNHNS and CDR2 SASEGT. The CDR3 spans 15 residues. The CDR3 nucleotides are TGTGCCAGCAGTAGGGATCATCAGCCGTTTGCCGAGCAGTACGTC. Its translation: CASSRDHQPFAEQYV.

The chain recombines TRBV29-1 with TRBJ2-2; 13 bases are shared with TRBD2. This CDR3 region has 15 residues. The J segment lost 8 bases and the V segment lost 6 bases, leaving 9 bases of the junction unmatched. Germline lookup yields CDR1 SQVTM and CDR2 ANQGSEA. CDR3 amino acids: CSVPGGLAGAGELFF. The DNA for the CDR3 is TGCAGCGTCCCGGGCGGACTAGCGGGAGCTGGGGAGCTGTTTTTT.

The chain carries TRBV20-1 and TRBJ1-5, with 7 bases lining up with TRBD1. The V and J ends lost 1 base and 7 bases, in that order; junction bases with no gene match: 4. The CDR3 is made up of 13 amino acids. Germline V gene lookup returns CDR1 DFQATT and CDR2 SNEGSKA (reference sequence). This chain's CDR3 is CSARGTGGQPQHF. The CDR3 nucleotides are TGCAGTGCTAGAGGGACAGGAGGACAGCCCCAGCATTTT.

V is TRBV6-5 and J is TRBJ2-7; 7 nucleotides agree with TRBD1. Germline V gene sequence: CDR1 MNHEY, CDR2 SVGAGI. The CDR3 sequence is 14 residues long. Trimming took 6 bases from V and 1 from J; bases not matched to a gene: 6. As DNA, the CDR3 is TGTGCCAGCAGACTCGACAGGGTGTCCTACGAGCAGTACTTC. Translation gives CASRLDRVSYEQYF.

A word on this clonotype: One end of the junction is discordant with germline, which a read error may explain. The chain combines TRBV5-1 with TRBJ1-2; D remains unclear. The CDR3 is 13 residues long. The germline V gene has CDR1 SGHRS and CDR2 YFSETQ. The DNA of the CDR3 is TGCGCCGGCAGCTCGGGGTCACCGTTTGGCTACACCTTC. As protein: CAGSSGSPFGYTF. Variable domain in full (rest from reference TRBV5-1 and TRBJ1-2): KAGVTQTPRYLIKTRGQQVTLSCSPISGHRSVSWYQQTPGQGLQFLFEYFSETQRNKGNFPGRFSGRQFSNSRSEMNVSTLELGDSALYLCAGSSGSPFGYTFGSGTRLTVV.

The V call is TRBV4-2, the J call TRBJ1-6; unclear D gene. This CDR3 has 15 amino acids. Trimming left V 0 bases short and J 11 bases short, with 14 bases between. CDR1 and CDR2 (germline): LGHNA, YNFKEQ. CDR3 bases: TGTGCCAGCAGCCAAGATTCCGGGAGCAGGACACCCCTCCACTTT. This gives the protein CASSQDSGSRTPLHF.

This clonotype was counted between two and nine times. J is TRBJ2-1 and V is TRBV11-3; 12 nucleotides line up with TRBD1. Germline CDR1 and CDR2: SGHNT and YENEEA. The V and J ends lost 2 bases and 8 bases, in that order; junction bases with no gene match: 4. CDR3 length equals 15 residues. CDR3 in amino acids: CASSLSGTGGDEQFF. In DNA, the CDR3 is TGTGCCAGCAGCTTAAGCGGGACAGGGGGCGATGAGCAGTTCTTC.

This clonotype has a handful of counts. V and J are TRBV10-3 and TRBJ1-1, with D possibly being TRBD1 (6 bases). Trimming stripped 3 bases from V and 6 bases from J, with 14 bases between. This CDR3 has 14 amino acids. Per germline, CDR1 ENHRY and CDR2 SYGVKD. The CDR3 nucleotides read TGTGCCATCAGTGAAGGACAGCGGGTGGCTGAAGCTTTCTTT. Amino acids: CAISEGQRVAEAFF.

This clonotype was found a few times. The CDR3 nucleotides are TGTGCCATCAGTGACAGAGAATATGGCTACACCTTC. Encoded protein: CAISDREYGYTF. This chain connects TRBV10-3 to TRBJ1-2; D is unclear. Per germline, CDR1 ENHRY and CDR2 SYGVKD. V was pared by 3 bases and J by 5 bases, with 7 bases between. The CDR3 covers 12 residues.

The rearrangement joins TRBV15 to TRBJ2-2; 10 positions match TRBD2. Per the germline V gene, CDR1 is LNHNV and CDR2 is YYDKDF (reference sequence). The CDR3 extends over 16 amino acids. V dropped 0 bases and J dropped 7; count of bases not matched to a gene: 5. In nucleotides, the CDR3 is TGTGCCACCAGCAGAGAGCTAGCGGGAGTGAGCGGGGAGCTGTTTTTT. This codes for CATSRELAGVSGELFF.

This clonotype is labeled medium-sized (0.01 to 0.1%). The chain recombines TRBV12-3 or TRBV12-4 with TRBJ1-2; 8 positions agree with TRBD1. The CDR3 is 12 residues long. V was pared by 6 bases and J by 7 bases, with 4 bases of the junction left unmatched. This CDR3 is CASSWTGTGYTF. The CDR3 coding sequence is TGTGCCAGCAGCTGGACAGGGACTGGCTACACCTTC.

V and J are TRBV6-1 and TRBJ2-7; tentatively, D is TRBD1 or TRBD2 (5 bases each). This CDR3 spans 17 amino acids. Germline lookup yields CDR1 MNHNS and CDR2 SASEGT. V lost 0 bases to trimming and J lost 0 bases, with 15 bases between them. This chain's CDR3 is CASSEARTGRYSYEQYV. CDR3 sequence (DNA): TGTGCCAGCAGTGAAGCTAGAACGGGACGCTACTCCTACGAGCAGTACGTC.

The CDR3 sequence: CSGRGGAERTDTQYF. CDR3 in DNA: TGCAGTGGCCGCGGGGGGGCAGAACGGACAGATACGCAGTATTTT. This chain joins TRBV20-1 and TRBJ2-3; 9 bases align to TRBD2. V shed 7 bases and J 3 bases; nucleotides not matched to a gene: 11. Germline lookup yields CDR1 DFQATT and CDR2 SNEGSKA (reference sequence). This CDR3 is built from 15 residues.

V gene TRBV18 combines with J gene TRBJ2-4; TRBD1 matches 7 bases. The CDR3 has 16 residues. CDR1 KGHSH and CDR2 LQKENI come from the germline V gene. V trimming: 1 base; J trimming: 0 bases; junction bases outside the gene matches: 3. The DNA of the CDR3 is TGTGCCAGCTCACCACGACAGGGAGCAGCCAAAAACATTCAGTACTTC. Protein sequence: CASSPRQGAAKNIQYF.

Concerning this clonotype: One end of the junction fails to match germline, which may point to a read error. The V gene is TRBV7-7, the J gene TRBJ2-2, with TRBD2 matching 8 bases. This CDR3 has 16 residues. CDR1 SSHAT and CDR2 FNYEAQ come from the germline V gene (reference sequence). The CDR3 spells CASSSGTSGNTGELFF. CDR3 in DNA: TGTGCTAGCAGCTCCGGGACTAGTGGGAACACCGGGGAGCTGTTTTTT.